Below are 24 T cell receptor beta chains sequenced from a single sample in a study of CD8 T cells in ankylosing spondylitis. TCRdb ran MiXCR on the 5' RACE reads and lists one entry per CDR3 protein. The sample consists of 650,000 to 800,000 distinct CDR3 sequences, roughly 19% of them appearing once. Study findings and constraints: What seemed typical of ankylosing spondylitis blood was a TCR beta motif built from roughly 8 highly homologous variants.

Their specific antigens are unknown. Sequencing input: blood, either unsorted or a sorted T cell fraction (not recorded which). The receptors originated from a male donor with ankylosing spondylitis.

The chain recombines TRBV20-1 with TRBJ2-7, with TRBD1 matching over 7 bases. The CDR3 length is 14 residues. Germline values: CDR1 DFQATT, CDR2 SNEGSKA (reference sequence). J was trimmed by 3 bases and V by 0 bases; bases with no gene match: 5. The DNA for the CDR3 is TGCAGTGCTAGAGACGTAGGGGGCGACTACGAGCAGTACTTC. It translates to CSARDVGGDYEQYF.

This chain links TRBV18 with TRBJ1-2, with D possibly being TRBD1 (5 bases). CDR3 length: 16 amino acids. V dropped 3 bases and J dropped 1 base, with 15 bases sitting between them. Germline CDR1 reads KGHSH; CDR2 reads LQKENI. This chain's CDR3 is CASSPTDSTINYGYTF. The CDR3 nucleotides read TGTGCCAGCTCACCGACCGACAGCACTATTAACTATGGCTACACCTTC. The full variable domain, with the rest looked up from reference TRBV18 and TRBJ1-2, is NAGVMQNPRHLVRRRGQEARLRCSPMKGHSHVYWYRQLPEEGLKFMVYLQKENIIDESGMPKERFSAEFPKEGPSILRIQQVVRGDSAAYFCASSPTDSTINYGYTFGSGTRLTVV.

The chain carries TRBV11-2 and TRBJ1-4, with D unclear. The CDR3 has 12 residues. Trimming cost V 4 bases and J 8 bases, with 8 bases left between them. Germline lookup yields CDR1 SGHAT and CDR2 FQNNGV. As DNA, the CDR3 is TGTGCCAGCAGCTGGTTGGGAGAAAAACTGTTTTTT. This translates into CASSWLGEKLFF.

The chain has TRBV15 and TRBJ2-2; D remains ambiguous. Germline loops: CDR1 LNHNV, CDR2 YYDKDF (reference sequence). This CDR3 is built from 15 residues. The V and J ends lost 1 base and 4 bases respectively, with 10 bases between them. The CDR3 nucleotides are TGTGCCACCAGCAGAGCGGCAGCAGTCACCGGGGAGCTGTTTTTT. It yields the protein CATSRAAAVTGELFF.

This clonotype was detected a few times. This CDR3 is CASSLGRHRNSGNTIYF. In DNA, the CDR3 is TGTGCCAGCAGCTTAGGGCGACACCGGAACTCTGGAAACACCATATATTTT. The V gene is TRBV11-2, the J gene TRBJ1-3; D uncertain. CDR3 length: 17 amino acids. Trimming took off 1 base at V and 0 bases at J, with 13 bases between the two ends. The germline V gene encodes CDR1 SGHAT and CDR2 FQNNGV. Based on the CDR3 plus reference TRBV11-2 and TRBJ1-3, the full variable domain is EAGVAQSPRYKIIEKRQSVAFWCNPISGHATLYWYQQILGQGPKLLIQFQNNGVVDDSQLPKDRFSAERLKGVDSTLKIQPAKLEDSAVYLCASSLGRHRNSGNTIYFGEGSWLTVV.

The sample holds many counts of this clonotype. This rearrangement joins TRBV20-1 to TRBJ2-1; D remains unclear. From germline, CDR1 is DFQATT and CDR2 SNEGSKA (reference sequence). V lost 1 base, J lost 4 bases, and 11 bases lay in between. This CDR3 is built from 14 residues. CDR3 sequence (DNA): TGCAGTGCTAGAGCCCAAAGTAATTACAATGAGCAGTTCTTC. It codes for CSARAQSNYNEQFF.

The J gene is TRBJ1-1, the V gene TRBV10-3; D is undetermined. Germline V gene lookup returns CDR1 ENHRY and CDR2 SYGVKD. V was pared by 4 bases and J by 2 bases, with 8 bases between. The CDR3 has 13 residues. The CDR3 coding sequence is TGTGCCATCAGTGCCCGGGATAACACTGAAGCTTTCTTT. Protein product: CAISARDNTEAFF.

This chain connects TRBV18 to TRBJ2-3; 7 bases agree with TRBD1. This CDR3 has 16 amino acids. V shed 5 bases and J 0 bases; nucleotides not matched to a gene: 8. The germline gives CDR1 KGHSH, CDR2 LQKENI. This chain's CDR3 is CASSKPGTASTDTQYF. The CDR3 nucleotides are TGTGCCAGCTCAAAGCCCGGGACAGCTAGCACAGATACGCAGTATTTT. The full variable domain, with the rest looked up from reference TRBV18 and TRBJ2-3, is NAGVMQNPRHLVRRRGQEARLRCSPMKGHSHVYWYRQLPEEGLKFMVYLQKENIIDESGMPKERFSAEFPKEGPSILRIQQVVRGDSAAYFCASSKPGTASTDTQYFGPGTRLTVL.

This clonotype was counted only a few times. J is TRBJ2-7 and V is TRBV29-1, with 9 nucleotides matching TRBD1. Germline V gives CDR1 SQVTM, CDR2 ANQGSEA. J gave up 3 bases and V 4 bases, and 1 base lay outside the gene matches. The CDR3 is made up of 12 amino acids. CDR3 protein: CSVGQGDYEQYF. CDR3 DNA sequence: TGCAGCGTTGGACAGGGGGACTACGAGCAGTACTTC.

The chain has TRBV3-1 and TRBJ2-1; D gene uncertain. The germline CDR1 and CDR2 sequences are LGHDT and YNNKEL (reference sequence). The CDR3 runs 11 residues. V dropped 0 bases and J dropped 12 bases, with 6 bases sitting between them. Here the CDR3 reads CASSQEDGQFF. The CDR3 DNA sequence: TGTGCCAGCAGCCAAGAAGACGGGCAGTTCTTC.

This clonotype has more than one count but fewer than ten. The chain's CDR3 is CSAGGLSSVGFSSYEQYF. The CDR3 DNA reads as TGCAGTGCTGGGGGCCTTTCTTCTGTCGGCTTTAGCTCCTACGAGCAGTACTTC. This chain joins TRBV20-1 and TRBJ2-7; the D gene is possibly TRBD1 (6 bases). V was clipped by 5 bases and J by 0 bases, with 26 bases between them. The CDR3 is 18 amino acids. Germline CDR1 DFQATT, CDR2 SNEGSKA (reference sequence).

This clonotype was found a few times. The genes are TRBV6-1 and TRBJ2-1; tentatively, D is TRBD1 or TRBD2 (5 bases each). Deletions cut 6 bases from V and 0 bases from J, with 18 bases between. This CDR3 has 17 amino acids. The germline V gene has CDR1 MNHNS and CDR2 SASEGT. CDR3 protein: CASRGSGTPSSYNEQFF. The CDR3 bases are TGTGCCAGCAGGGGTTCCGGGACGCCGAGCTCCTACAATGAGCAGTTCTTC.

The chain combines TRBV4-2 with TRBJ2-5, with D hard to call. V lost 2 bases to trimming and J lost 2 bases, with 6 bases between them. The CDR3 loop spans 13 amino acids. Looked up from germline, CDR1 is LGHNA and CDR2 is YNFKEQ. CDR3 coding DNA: TGTGCCAGCAGCCAAAATATACAAGAGACCCAGTACTTC. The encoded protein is CASSQNIQETQYF.

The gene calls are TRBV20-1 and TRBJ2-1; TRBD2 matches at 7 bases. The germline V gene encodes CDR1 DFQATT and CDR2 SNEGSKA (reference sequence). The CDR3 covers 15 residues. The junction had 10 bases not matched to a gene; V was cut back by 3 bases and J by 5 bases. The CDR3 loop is CSASPAGEKDNEQFF. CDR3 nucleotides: TGCAGTGCTAGCCCGGCGGGGGAAAAGGACAATGAGCAGTTCTTC.

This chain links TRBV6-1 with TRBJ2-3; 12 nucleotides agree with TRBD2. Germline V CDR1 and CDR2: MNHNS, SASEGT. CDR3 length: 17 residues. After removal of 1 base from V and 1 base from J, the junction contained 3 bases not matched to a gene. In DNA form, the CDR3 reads TGTGCCAGCAGTGAAGAACTAGCGGGAGGAGGCACAGATACGCAGTATTTT. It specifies CASSEELAGGGTDTQYF.

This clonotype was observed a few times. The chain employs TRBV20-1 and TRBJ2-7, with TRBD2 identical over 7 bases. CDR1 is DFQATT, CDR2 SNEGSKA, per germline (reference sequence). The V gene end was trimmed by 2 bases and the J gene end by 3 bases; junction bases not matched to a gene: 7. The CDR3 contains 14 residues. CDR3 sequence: CSARSGGRGYEQYF. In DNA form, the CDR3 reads TGCAGTGCTAGATCGGGGGGAAGAGGCTACGAGCAGTACTTC.

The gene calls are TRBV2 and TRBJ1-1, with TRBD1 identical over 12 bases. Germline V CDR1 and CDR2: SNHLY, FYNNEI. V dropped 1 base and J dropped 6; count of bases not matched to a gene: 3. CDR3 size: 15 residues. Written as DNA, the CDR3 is TGTGCCAGCAGTGAAGAGGGACAGGGGGCGTCTGAAGCTTTCTTT. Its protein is CASSEEGQGASEAFF.

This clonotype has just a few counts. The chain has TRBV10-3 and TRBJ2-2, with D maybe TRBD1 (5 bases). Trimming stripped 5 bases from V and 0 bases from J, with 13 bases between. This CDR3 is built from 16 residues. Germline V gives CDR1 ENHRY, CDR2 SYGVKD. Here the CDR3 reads CAISPQDPTNTGELFF. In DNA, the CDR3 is TGTGCCATCAGTCCACAGGACCCTACGAACACCGGGGAGCTGTTTTTT.

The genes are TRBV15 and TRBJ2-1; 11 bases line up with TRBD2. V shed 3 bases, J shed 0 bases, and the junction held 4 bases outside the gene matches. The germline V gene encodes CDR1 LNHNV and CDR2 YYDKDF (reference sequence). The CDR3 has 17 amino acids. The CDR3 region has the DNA TGTGCCACCAGCAGCCTCACTAGCGGGAGCTCCTACAATGAGCAGTTCTTC. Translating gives CATSSLTSGSSYNEQFF.

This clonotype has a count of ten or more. The CDR3 DNA sequence: TGTGCCAGCAGGCTCAGGGGGACAGGCATCTATGGCTACACCTTC. Its translation is CASRLRGTGIYGYTF. The rearrangement links TRBV12-3 or TRBV12-4 to TRBJ1-2; TRBD1 aligns across 8 bases. Trimming took 6 bases from V and 4 from J; bases not matched to a gene: 10. The CDR3 extends over 15 amino acids.

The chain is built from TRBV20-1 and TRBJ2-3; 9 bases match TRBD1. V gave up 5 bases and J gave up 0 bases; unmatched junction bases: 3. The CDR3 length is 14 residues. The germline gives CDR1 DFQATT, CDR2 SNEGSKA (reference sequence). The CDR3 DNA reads TGCAGTGCTCGGACAGGGGACAGCACAGATACGCAGTATTTT. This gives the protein CSARTGDSTDTQYF.

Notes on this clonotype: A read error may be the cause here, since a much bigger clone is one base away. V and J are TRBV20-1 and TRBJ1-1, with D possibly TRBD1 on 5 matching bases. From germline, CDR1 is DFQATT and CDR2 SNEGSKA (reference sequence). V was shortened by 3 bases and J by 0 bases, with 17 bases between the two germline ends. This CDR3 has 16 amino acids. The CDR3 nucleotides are TGCAGTGCTAGCGCCCGGGGCTCCGGACTGAACACTGAAGCTTTCTTT. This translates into CSASARGSGLNTEAFF.

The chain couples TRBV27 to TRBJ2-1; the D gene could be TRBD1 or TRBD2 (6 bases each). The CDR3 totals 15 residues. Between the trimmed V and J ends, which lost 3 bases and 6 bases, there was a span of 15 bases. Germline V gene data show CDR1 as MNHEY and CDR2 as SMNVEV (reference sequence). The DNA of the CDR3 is TGTGCCAGCAGTTTTATCGGGGGCGCAAGCAATGAGCAGTTCTTC. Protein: CASSFIGGASNEQFF.

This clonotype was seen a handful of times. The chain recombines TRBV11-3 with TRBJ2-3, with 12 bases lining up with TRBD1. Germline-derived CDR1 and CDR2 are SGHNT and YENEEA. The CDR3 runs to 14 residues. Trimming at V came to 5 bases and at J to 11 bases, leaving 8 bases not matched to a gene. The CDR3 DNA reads TGTGCCAGCAGCCCCTGGGACAGGGGGCGAGGGCAGTATTTT. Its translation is CASSPWDRGRGQYF.